Listed below are T cell receptor beta chains from one sample, sequenced in a study of T cells in narcolepsy. Sequenced by immunoSEQ multiplex PCR; TCRdb stores in-frame clones only, minus some. The table has tens of thousands of clones, around 83% seen once; the top ten hold around 2.7%. Sequencing used CD45RA- memory CD4+ T cells from PBMCs. Receptors were obtained from a human donor with narcolepsy. CDR3s include the opening cysteine and the closing phenylalanine or tryptophan. D genes are given only for firm matches. Size tells how often a clone was seen (once, few, many) or the class of an expanded clone, and some rows leave it out.

v_gene: TRBV30; abundance: NA; j_gene: TRBJ1-2; d_gene: NA; CDR3aa: CAWSPFVGNYGYTF; CDR3nt: TGTGCCTGGAGCCCCTTTGTGGGTAACTATGGCTACACCTTC
v_gene: TRBV5-1; abundance: NA; j_gene: TRBJ2-7; d_gene: TRBD1; CDR3aa: CASSRGQGNYEQYF; CDR3nt: TGCGCCAGCAGCCGAGGACAGGGGAACTACGAGCAGTACTTC
v_gene: TRBV5-5; abundance: NA; j_gene: TRBJ2-1; d_gene: TRBD2; CDR3aa: CASSASGTSGEQFF; CDR3nt: TGTGCCAGCAGCGCCTCCGGGACTAGCGGAGAGCAGTTCTTC
v_gene: TRBV7-9; abundance: NA; j_gene: TRBJ1-5; d_gene: TRBD1; CDR3aa: CASSLGQRDQPQHF; CDR3nt: TGTGCCAGCAGCTTGGGACAGAGAGATCAGCCCCAGCATTTT
v_gene: TRBV2; abundance: few; j_gene: TRBJ1-2; d_gene: NA; CDR3aa: CASSDSGGRGGYTF; CDR3nt: TGTGCCAGCAGTGATAGTGGGGGCCGTGGGGGCTACACCTTC
v_gene: TRBV6-1; abundance: NA; j_gene: TRBJ1-1; d_gene: TRBD1; CDR3aa: CASSEVRTGTANTEAFF; CDR3nt: TGTGCCAGCAGTGAAGTTCGCACCGGGACAGCTAACACTGAAGCTTTCTTT
v_gene: TRBV15; abundance: NA; j_gene: TRBJ2-1; d_gene: TRBD2; CDR3aa: CATSRAGGGGNEQFF; CDR3nt: TGTGCCACCAGCAGAGCAGGCGGGGGAGGAAATGAGCAATTCTTC
v_gene: TRBV7-3; abundance: few; j_gene: TRBJ2-2; d_gene: TRBD2; CDR3aa: CASSSGLAGPFTGELFF; CDR3nt: TGTGCCAGCAGCTCCGGACTAGCGGGACCTTTCACCGGGGAGCTGTTTTTT
v_gene: TRBV11-2; abundance: NA; j_gene: TRBJ1-2; d_gene: TRBD1; CDR3aa: CASSRDRGNGYTF; CDR3nt: TGTGCCAGCAGCCGGGACAGGGGAAATGGCTACACCTTC
v_gene: TRBV19; abundance: NA; j_gene: TRBJ2-2; d_gene: NA; CDR3aa: CASSPPGTGELFF; CDR3nt: TGTGCCAGTAGTCCCCCCGGCACCGGGGAGCTGTTTTTT
v_gene: TRBV11-1; abundance: NA; j_gene: TRBJ2-5; d_gene: TRBD2; CDR3aa: CASSLEASGGSGETQYF; CDR3nt: TGTGCCAGCAGCTTAGAGGCTAGCGGGGGGTCGGGAGAGACCCAGTACTTC
v_gene: TRBV28; abundance: NA; j_gene: TRBJ1-6; d_gene: NA; CDR3aa: CASNSGFYNSPLHF; CDR3nt: TGTGCCAGCAATTCAGGGTTCTATAATTCACCCCTCCACTTT
v_gene: TRBV19; abundance: NA; j_gene: TRBJ2-1; d_gene: NA; CDR3aa: CASRPGSGNYNEQFF; CDR3nt: TGTGCCAGTAGGCCTGGGAGCGGAAATTACAATGAGCAGTTCTTC
v_gene: TRBV28; abundance: NA; j_gene: TRBJ2-7; d_gene: NA; CDR3aa: CASSSSSYEQYF; CDR3nt: TGTGCCAGCAGTTCAAGCTCCTACGAGCAGTACTTC
v_gene: TRBV7-2; abundance: NA; j_gene: TRBJ1-2; d_gene: NA; CDR3aa: CASSSVVGSYGYTF; CDR3nt: TGTGCCAGCAGCTCGGTAGTCGGATCCTATGGCTACACCTTC
v_gene: TRBV27; abundance: NA; j_gene: TRBJ1-5; d_gene: TRBD1; CDR3aa: CASSNTGGQLYSNQPQHF; CDR3nt: TGTGCCAGCAGTAACACTGGGGGACAGCTATATAGCAATCAGCCCCAGCATTTT
v_gene: TRBV5-4; abundance: NA; j_gene: TRBJ1-3; d_gene: NA; CDR3aa: CASSLEHSGNTIYF; CDR3nt: TGTGCCAGCAGCTTGGAACACTCTGGAAACACCATATATTTT
v_gene: TRBV7-3; abundance: once; j_gene: TRBJ2-1; d_gene: NA; CDR3aa: CASSKTEQQNEQFF; CDR3nt: TGTGCCAGCAGCAAAACGGAACAGCAGAATGAGCAGTTCTTC
v_gene: TRBV7-2; abundance: NA; j_gene: TRBJ1-6; d_gene: NA; CDR3aa: CASSLDSPASYNSPLHF; CDR3nt: TGTGCCAGCAGCTTAGACAGTCCAGCTTCCTATAATTCACCCCTCCACTTT
v_gene: TRBV6-5; abundance: once; j_gene: TRBJ1-1; d_gene: TRBD1; CDR3aa: CASSSIGQGMNTEAFF; CDR3nt: TGTGCCAGCAGTTCCATCGGACAGGGGATGAACACTGAAGCTTTCTTT
v_gene: TRBV6-6; abundance: NA; j_gene: TRBJ1-2; d_gene: TRBD1; CDR3aa: CASSLRTGSYGYTF; CDR3nt: TGTGCCAGCAGTTTACGGACAGGGTCGTATGGCTACACCTTC
v_gene: TRBV5-1; abundance: NA; j_gene: TRBJ2-1; d_gene: TRBD2; CDR3aa: CASSLETSGGYEQFF; CDR3nt: TGCGCCAGCAGCTTGGAGACTAGCGGGGGGTATGAGCAGTTCTTC
v_gene: TRBV5-1; abundance: NA; j_gene: TRBJ1-4; d_gene: NA; CDR3aa: CASSQTTGFNEKLFF; CDR3nt: TGCGCCAGCAGCCAAACGACGGGCTTTAATGAAAAACTGTTTTTT
v_gene: TRBV5-1; abundance: NA; j_gene: TRBJ1-3; d_gene: NA; CDR3aa: CASSRTGAGGNTIYF; CDR3nt: TGCGCCAGCAGCCGGACGGGGGCCGGTGGAAACACCATATATTTT
v_gene: TRBV19; abundance: NA; j_gene: TRBJ2-7; d_gene: NA; CDR3aa: CASSIGGTFSYEQYF; CDR3nt: TGTGCCAGTAGTATAGGAGGGACATTCTCCTACGAGCAGTACTTC
v_gene: TRBV19; abundance: NA; j_gene: TRBJ1-5; d_gene: NA; CDR3aa: CASSNREGGNQPQHF; CDR3nt: TGTGCCAGTAGTAACAGGGAGGGTGGTAATCAGCCCCAGCATTTT